This paragraph reports one TCR beta chain. Other DNA sequences within the sample encode an identical CDR3. CDR1 and CDR2 from the germline V gene are MNHNS and SASEGT. V was shortened by 5 bases and J by 7 bases, with 20 bases between the two germline ends. This CDR3 spans 15 amino acids. The sample comes from a study of shared clonotypes between healthy human individuals. The table came from immunoSEQ multiplex PCR; TCRdb's copy has only in-frame clones and leaves some out. Of roughly 2.2 million clones listed, over 90% are singletons. The specimen was naive CD4+ T cells from PBMCs. Subset in this sample: CD45RA+ positively selected. The chain uses TRBV6-1 and TRBJ1-2; possibly TRBD1 for D (6 bases). This receptor was taken from a man in his late teens or twenties in good health. Some clones in this sample may be carry-over from other donors' samples. The CDR3 nucleotides are TGTGCCAGCAGTATTCGATCACAGGGTAGCGCTGGCTACACCTTC. Translated, it gives CASSIRSQGSAGYTF.